A single sample gave rise to the 32 T cell receptor beta chains below, sequenced in a study of shared clonotypes between healthy human individuals. Profiled with immunoSEQ multiplex PCR; TCRdb holds only in-frame clones, not every one. The table has millions of clones, just over 90% seen once; the top ten hold around 0.14%. The sequenced sample was naive CD4+ T cells sorted from blood. Regarding subset: CD45RA+ positively selected. The source of these receptors is a man aged 18 to 30 in good health.

The chain joins TRBV5-8 to TRBJ2-1; 8 nucleotides align to TRBD1. In germline, CDR1 is SGHTS, CDR2 YDEGEE. V shed 7 bases, J shed 3 bases, and the junction held 9 bases outside the gene matches. This CDR3 is 15 amino acids long. The CDR3 protein is CASLKVGQGYNEQFF. CDR3 in DNA: TGTGCCAGCCTCAAAGTTGGACAGGGCTACAATGAGCAGTTCTTC. The entire variable domain, with the rest obtained from reference TRBV5-8 and TRBJ2-1, is as follows: EAGVTQSPTHLIKTRGQQATLRCSPISGHTSVYWYQQALGLGLQFLLWYDEGEERNRGNFPPRFSGRQFPNYSSELNVNALELEDSALYLCASLKVGQGYNEQFFGPGTRLTVL.

CDR3 coding DNA: TGTGCCAGTCGGAGGTCTAAAGGCAATGGCTACACCTTC. Its translation: CASRRSKGNGYTF. The chain combines TRBV19 with TRBJ1-2; no clear D. Trimming removed 8 bases at V and 6 bases at J, with 16 bases between. This CDR3 has 13 amino acids. Looked up from germline, CDR1 is LNHDA and CDR2 is SQIVND (reference sequence).

The chain recombines TRBV10-3 with TRBJ2-5, with 7 nucleotides matching TRBD1. Germline CDR1 and CDR2: ENHRY and SYGVKD. J was trimmed by 5 bases and V by 6 bases; bases with no gene match: 3. The CDR3 contains 12 residues. The CDR3 DNA follows: TGTGCCATCAGAGGGGGCTTTGAGACCCAGTACTTC. It codes for CAIRGGFETQYF.

The rearrangement joins TRBV10-3 to TRBJ2-5; D is uncertain. CDR1 is ENHRY, CDR2 SYGVKD, per germline. This CDR3 is built from 14 residues. V lost 0 bases, J lost 5 bases, and 10 bases lay in between. The CDR3 coding sequence is TGTGCCATCAGTGAGTCCCGCGCAAGGGAGACCCAGTACTTC. It is translated as CAISESRARETQYF.

The chain has TRBV7-3 and TRBJ2-1, with TRBD2 identical over 8 bases. Per the germline V gene, CDR1 is SGHTA and CDR2 is FQGTGA. The CDR3 totals 15 residues. Trimming cost V 5 bases and J 2 bases; bases outside gene matches: 5. CDR3 DNA: TGTGCCAGCAGCGTACGGGGGGGAACCTACAATGAGCAGTTCTTC. Translation: CASSVRGGTYNEQFF.

The V gene is TRBV11-2, the J gene TRBJ2-7; D ambiguous. The germline V gene has CDR1 SGHAT and CDR2 FQNNGV. V lost 2 bases and J 7 bases, leaving 9 bases between the germline ends. The length of the CDR3 is 12 residues. DNA for the CDR3: TGTGCCAGCAGCTTAAACGGGCCGGAGCAGTACTTC. Protein: CASSLNGPEQYF.

This rearrangement joins TRBV11-3 to TRBJ2-1; D unresolved. CDR1 SGHNT and CDR2 YENEEA come from the germline V gene. Trimming left V 0 bases short and J 5 bases short, with 8 bases between. The length of the CDR3 is 14 residues. DNA of the CDR3: TGTGCCAGCAGCTTAGATGCAGCGAACAATGAGCAGTTCTTC. Amino acids: CASSLDAANNEQFF.

This sequence joins TRBV28 and TRBJ1-4; TRBD1 agrees at 7 bases. Per germline, CDR1 MDHEN and CDR2 SYDVKM. V was pared by 9 bases and J by 4 bases, with 11 bases of the junction left unmatched. The CDR3 covers 15 residues. The CDR3 DNA reads as TGTGCCAGTCACGCTCCGGGACAGAATAATGAAAAACTGTTTTTT. This encodes CASHAPGQNNEKLFF.

The table lists this clone with a few counts. Other DNA sequences in the same sample also yield this CDR3. The chain links TRBV18 to TRBJ1-2; D is possibly TRBD1 (5 bases). CDR1 KGHSH and CDR2 LQKENI come from the germline V gene. The length of the CDR3 is 12 residues. V dropped 2 bases and J dropped 4 bases, with 5 bases sitting between them. This CDR3 reads CASSPDSYGYTF. The CDR3 nucleotides read TGTGCCAGCTCACCAGACAGCTATGGCTACACCTTC.

The V call is TRBV6-1, the J call TRBJ1-2; 9 bases agree with TRBD1. This CDR3 comprises 14 residues. The germline V gene encodes CDR1 MNHNS and CDR2 SASEGT. Trimming removed 7 bases from V and 4 bases from J; junction bases left unmatched: 7. This chain's CDR3 is CASTGQGWSYGYTF. As DNA, the CDR3 is TGTGCCAGCACCGGACAGGGGTGGAGCTATGGCTACACCTTC.

For this clone: The identical CDR3 is also encoded by other nucleotide sequences in the sample. This chain links TRBV19 with TRBJ1-5; D remains ambiguous. The CDR3 loop spans 12 amino acids. Germline CDR1 and CDR2: LNHDA and SQIVND (reference sequence). V was trimmed by 1 base and J by 6 bases, leaving 4 bases between them. Here the CDR3 reads CASSIGSQPQHF. The CDR3 DNA sequence: TGTGCCAGTAGTATAGGTAGTCAGCCCCAGCATTTT. The full variable domain, completed using reference TRBV19 and TRBJ1-5, is DGGITQSPKYLFRKEGQNVTLSCEQNLNHDAMYWYRQDPGQGLRLIYYSQIVNDFQKGDIAEGYSVSREKKESFPLTVTSAQKNPTAFYLCASSIGSQPQHFGDGTRLSIL.

The rearrangement uses TRBV4-3 and TRBJ2-4; D possibly uses TRBD1 or TRBD2 (5 bases each). Deletions cut 2 bases from V and 6 bases from J, with 17 bases between. Germline V lookup: CDR1 LGHNA, CDR2 YSLEER. The CDR3 is 16 amino acids. The CDR3 region is CASSQRGEGLGNIQYF. The CDR3 DNA reads TGCGCCAGCAGCCAAAGGGGAGAAGGGCTAGGAAACATTCAGTACTTC.

V gene TRBV7-9 combines with J gene TRBJ2-3, with 9 positions matching TRBD1. Per germline, CDR1 SEHNR and CDR2 FQNEAQ (reference sequence). J gave up 4 bases and V 1 base, and 3 bases lay outside the gene matches. The CDR3 length is 15 residues. The CDR3 nucleotides read TGTGCCAGCAGCTTAGGGGACAGGGAGGCAGATACGCAGTATTTT. It translates to CASSLGDREADTQYF. Based on the CDR3 plus reference TRBV7-9 and TRBJ2-3, the full variable domain is DTGVSQNPRHKITKRGQNVTFRCDPISEHNRLYWYRQTLGQGPEFLTYFQNEAQLEKSRLLSDRFSAERPKGSFSTLEIQRTEQGDSAMYLCASSLGDREADTQYFGPGTRLTVL.

Worth noting for this clone: The sample carries other DNA sequences with the same CDR3. The genes are TRBV27 and TRBJ1-6; no clear D gene. With 4 bases removed from V and 7 bases from J, the gap between germline ends came to 8 bases. Germline V lookup: CDR1 MNHEY, CDR2 SMNVEV (reference sequence). This CDR3 contains 13 residues. DNA for the CDR3: TGTGCCAGCAGTTCCCGGACGAATTCACCCCTCCACTTT. Translation gives CASSSRTNSPLHF.

The chain joins TRBV5-1 to TRBJ2-3, with TRBD1 as a possible D gene (6 bases). Trimming took 3 bases from V and 8 from J, leaving 19 bases between them. The germline V gene has CDR1 SGHRS and CDR2 YFSETQ. The CDR3 extends over 15 amino acids. DNA for the CDR3: TGCGCCAGCAGCTCCCTCGGGACAAAGTGGGGTACGCAGTATTTT. Its protein is CASSSLGTKWGTQYF.

This chain connects TRBV30 to TRBJ2-7; D is perhaps TRBD2 (6 bases). Per the germline V gene, CDR1 is GTSNPN and CDR2 is SVGIG (reference sequence). Trimming pared 7 bases from V and 4 bases from J, leaving 20 bases between. The CDR3 has 14 amino acids. DNA for the CDR3: TGTGCCTTTACGATCCGGGAGCTATCATACGAGCAGTACTTC. The encoded protein is CAFTIRELSYEQYF.

Concerning this clone itself: Other nucleotide sequences in the sample specify the same CDR3. V gene TRBV9 combines with J gene TRBJ1-5; 8 nucleotides match TRBD1. V lost 0 bases and J lost 7; bases outside the gene matches: 6. The CDR3 is 15 amino acids. The V gene's germline CDR1 is SGDLS and CDR2 YYNGEE. The CDR3 DNA reads as TGTGCCAGCAGCGTAGACCCAGGGGGCGGGCAGCCCCAGCATTTT. Translated, it gives CASSVDPGGGQPQHF.

The rearrangement links TRBV7-9 to TRBJ2-3; 9 bases are shared with TRBD2. CDR1 SEHNR and CDR2 FQNEAQ come from the germline V gene (reference sequence). V lost 5 bases and J lost 8; bases outside the gene matches: 11. The CDR3 has 15 residues. CDR3 nucleotide sequence: TGTGCCAGCAGCAGCCCCTCGGCGCGGGGGGGTACGCAGTATTTT. Translating it yields CASSSPSARGGTQYF.

This chain joins TRBV18 and TRBJ1-6; 7 nucleotides align to TRBD1. The V segment lost 2 bases and the J segment 2 bases; nucleotides outside the gene matches: 6. Germline V CDR1 and CDR2: KGHSH, LQKENI. This CDR3 is built from 17 residues. The CDR3 sequence: CASSPTGTGAYNSPLHF. The CDR3 DNA follows: TGTGCCAGCTCACCAACCGGAACAGGGGCCTATAATTCACCCCTCCACTTT.

This clone was seen more than once but under ten times. V and J are TRBV28 and TRBJ1-2, with a tentative D call TRBD1 (5 bases). The CDR3 is made up of 14 amino acids. CDR1 MDHEN and CDR2 SYDVKM come from the germline V gene. Trimming left V 6 bases short and J 5 bases short, with 16 bases between. CDR3 loop: CASSPRGGEYGYTF. DNA for the CDR3: TGTGCCAGCAGCCCTCGGGGGGGAGAATATGGCTACACCTTC.

V and J are TRBV4-1 and TRBJ2-5, with D tentatively TRBD2 (5 bases). V was cut by 0 bases and J by 9 bases, with 20 bases left in between. The CDR3 contains 16 residues. Germline values: CDR1 MGHRA, CDR2 YSYEKL. Written as DNA, the CDR3 is TGCGCCAGCAGCCAAGATTTGGAAGAATCAGTGAGGGCCCAGTACTTC. Translation gives CASSQDLEESVRAQYF.

V gene TRBV7-2 combines with J gene TRBJ2-1; 10 bases are shared with TRBD2. The V and J ends lost 4 bases and 10 bases, in that order; junction bases with no gene match: 13. The CDR3 extends over 16 amino acids. CDR1 and CDR2 (germline): SGHTA, FQGNSA. The CDR3 protein is CASSSDSGRPVGEQFF. Here the CDR3 DNA reads TGTGCCAGCAGCTCCGATAGCGGGAGGCCCGTGGGGGAGCAGTTCTTC.

The J gene is TRBJ2-3, the V gene TRBV29-1; no definite D call. The V and J ends lost 7 bases and 0 bases respectively, with 14 bases between them. The CDR3 loop spans 14 amino acids. The germline CDR1 and CDR2 sequences are SQVTM and ANQGSEA. CDR3 amino acids: CSAVTPASTDTQYF. Written as DNA, the CDR3 is TGCAGCGCCGTGACACCTGCTAGCACAGATACGCAGTATTTT.

The rearrangement joins TRBV29-1 to TRBJ2-3, with a tentative D call TRBD2 (6 bases). Deletions cut 6 bases from V and 6 bases from J, with 13 bases between. The CDR3 loop spans 12 amino acids. Germline V CDR1 and CDR2: SQVTM, ANQGSEA. In DNA form, the CDR3 reads TGCAGCGTGGCGACTAGTGGTGATACGCAGTATTTT. Translation: CSVATSGDTQYF.

The chain carries TRBV5-4 and TRBJ2-2; D perhaps matches TRBD1 (7 bases). This CDR3 comprises 15 residues. The germline gives CDR1 SGHNT, CDR2 YYREEE (reference sequence). Trimming removed 4 bases at V and 0 bases at J, with 10 bases between. CDR3 coding DNA: TGTGCCAGCAGCCCAGGGGGGTCGAACACCGGGGAGCTGTTTTTT. It translates to CASSPGGSNTGELFF.

The rearrangement uses TRBV6-1 and TRBJ2-3; D is ambiguous. Trimming took off 7 bases at V and 0 bases at J, with 5 bases between the two ends. The CDR3 totals 12 residues. Germline V CDR1 and CDR2: MNHNS, SASEGT. The CDR3, as DNA: TGTGCCAGCACAACTAGCACAGATACGCAGTATTTT. It codes for CASTTSTDTQYF.

A single count supports this clone. The chain has TRBV5-1 and TRBJ1-4; 9 nucleotides align to TRBD1. This CDR3 spans 16 amino acids. The V segment lost 0 bases and the J segment 8 bases; nucleotides outside the gene matches: 8. Germline assignment: CDR1 SGHRS and CDR2 YFSETQ. In DNA form, the CDR3 reads TGCGCCAGCAGCTTGGAAGGACAGGGGCTCGGGGAAAAACTGTTTTTT. This encodes CASSLEGQGLGEKLFF.

The chain couples TRBV29-1 to TRBJ1-1; 11 nucleotides line up with TRBD1. Germline CDR1 SQVTM, CDR2 ANQGSEA. The V gene end was trimmed by 7 bases and the J gene end by 3 bases; junction bases not matched to a gene: 4. CDR3 length: 13 residues. The CDR3 loop reads CSAGDRGYTEAFF. Written as DNA, the CDR3 is TGCAGCGCCGGGGACAGGGGGTACACTGAAGCTTTCTTT. Looking up the rest from reference TRBV29-1 and TRBJ1-1 gives the full variable domain: SAVISQKPSRDICQRGTSLTIQCQVDSQVTMMFWYRQQPGQSLTLIATANQGSEATYESGFVIDKFPISRPNLTFSTLTVSNMSPEDSSIYLCSAGDRGYTEAFFGQGTRLTVV.

This chain uses TRBV20-1 with TRBJ2-1, with D uncertain. This CDR3 has 10 residues. Between the trimmed V and J ends, which lost 1 base and 9 bases, there was a span of 4 bases. Germline assignment: CDR1 DFQATT and CDR2 SNEGSKA (reference sequence). CDR3 in amino acids: CSARAGEQFF. The CDR3 coding sequence is TGCAGTGCTAGAGCTGGTGAGCAGTTCTTC.

The CDR3 loop is CASTPYGAGVGGYTF. The CDR3 DNA is TGTGCCAGCACCCCCTACGGGGCAGGGGTAGGAGGCTACACCTTC. The gene calls are TRBV6-5 and TRBJ1-2; TRBD1 is a possible D gene (6 bases). V was cut by 7 bases and J by 8 bases, with 23 bases left in between. Germline CDR1 is MNHEY and CDR2 is SVGAGI. CDR3 length equals 15 residues.

This clone has just one count. This rearrangement joins TRBV18 to TRBJ2-7; D unclear. The germline CDR1 and CDR2 sequences are KGHSH and LQKENI. V dropped 3 bases and J dropped 1 base, with 16 bases sitting between them. This CDR3 has 16 amino acids. The DNA of the CDR3 is TGTGCCAGCTCACCGAGGTTCGTGGGTACGTCCTACGAGCAGTACTTC. Encoded protein: CASSPRFVGTSYEQYF.

The CDR3 coding sequence is TGTGCCAGCAGCCCGGACCGGGACACGGTTTTAGGGTCCCCTAATTCACCCCTCCACTTT. As protein: CASSPDRDTVLGSPNSPLHF. The rearrangement joins TRBV21-1 to TRBJ1-6; TRBD1, as called in the table, went unchecked against the DNA. TRBV21-1 constitutes a pseudogene. This CDR3 contains 20 residues.